The 5 T cell receptor beta chains in this list originate from one sample, sequenced in a study of blood T cell repertoires in COVID-19. TCRdb keeps only in-frame clones here, not all; method: immunoSEQ multiplex PCR. The data contain more than 200,000 clones, about 91% of them singletons. The sample comprised peripheral blood. The source of these receptors is a man at least 80 years old with acute or convalescent COVID-19.

This rearrangement joins TRBV4-1 to TRBJ2-7, with TRBD1 identical over 8 bases. Germline V gives CDR1 MGHRA, CDR2 YSYEKL. V shed 0 bases and J 2 bases; nucleotides not matched to a gene: 9. This CDR3 comprises 17 residues. CDR3 in amino acids: CASSQDSRTGFTYEQYF. CDR3 DNA: TGCGCCAGCAGCCAAGATTCCCGGACAGGGTTCACCTACGAGCAGTACTTC.

The CDR3, as DNA: TGCGCCAGCAGCCAAAGGACAGGGGGGACCTACGAGCAGTACTTC. Amino acids: CASSQRTGGTYEQYF. V is TRBV4-1 and J is TRBJ2-7; 10 bases fit TRBD1. Trimming cost V 2 bases and J 2 bases; bases outside gene matches: 3. Germline V CDR1 and CDR2: MGHRA, YSYEKL. There are 15 residues in the CDR3.

The CDR3 here is CASSQGPRTDTQYF. CDR3 in DNA: TGTGCCAGCAGCCAAGGGCCCAGAACAGATACGCAGTATTTT. The V gene is TRBV4-2, the J gene TRBJ2-3, with D unresolved. The germline V gene has CDR1 LGHNA and CDR2 YNFKEQ. Trimming removed 1 base at V and 3 bases at J, with 8 bases between. The CDR3 is 14 residues long.

The chain couples TRBV27 to TRBJ2-7; 7 bases fit TRBD1. CDR3 length: 15 amino acids. Germline trimming cut 4 bases from V and 5 bases from J; bases unmatched to any gene: 11. Germline-derived CDR1 and CDR2 are MNHEY and SMNVEV (reference sequence). CDR3 region: CASSSWGQRLNEQYF. The CDR3 nucleotides read TGTGCCAGCAGTTCCTGGGGACAGCGGCTAAACGAGCAGTACTTC.

The chain carries TRBV25-1 and TRBJ2-3; 11 nucleotides align to TRBD2. V was clipped by 6 bases and J by 4 bases; unmatched bases: 9. This CDR3 has 16 residues. Germline V CDR1 and CDR2: MGHDK, SYGVNS. CDR3 nucleotides: TGTGCCAGCAGGGGCCGACTAGCGGGGATAGCAGATACGCAGTATTTT. Its translation: CASRGRLAGIADTQYF.